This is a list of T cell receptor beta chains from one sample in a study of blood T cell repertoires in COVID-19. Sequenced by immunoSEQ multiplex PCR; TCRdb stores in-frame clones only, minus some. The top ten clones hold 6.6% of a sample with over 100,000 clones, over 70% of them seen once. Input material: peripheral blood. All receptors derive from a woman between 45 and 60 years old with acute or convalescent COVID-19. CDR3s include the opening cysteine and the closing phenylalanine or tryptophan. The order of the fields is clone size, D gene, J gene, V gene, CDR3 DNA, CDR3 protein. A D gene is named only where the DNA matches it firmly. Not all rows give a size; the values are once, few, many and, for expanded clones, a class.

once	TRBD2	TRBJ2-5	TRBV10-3	TGTGCCATCAAAAGACTAGCGGGGGCCCAAGAGACCCAGTACTTC	CAIKRLAGAQETQYF
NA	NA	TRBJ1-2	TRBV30	TGTGCCTGGAGTCTAAACCAGGGGAATGGCTACACCTTC	CAWSLNQGNGYTF
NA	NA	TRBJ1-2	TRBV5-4	TGTGCCAGCAGTTTTGGGAGGGCTCTTGCTGGCTACACCTTC	CASSFGRALAGYTF
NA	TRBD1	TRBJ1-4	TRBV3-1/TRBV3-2	TGTGCCAGCAGCCAAGATAGGGGACAGGGAAAAAAACTGTTTTTT	CASSQDRGQGKKLFF
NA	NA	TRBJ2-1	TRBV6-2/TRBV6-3	TGTGCCAGCAGTTTGCGCCGGGGTAACGGGGACAATGAGCAGTTCTTC	CASSLRRGNGDNEQFF
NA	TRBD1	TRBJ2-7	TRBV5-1	TGCGCCAGCAGCTTGTTCCAACAGGGGAGCTCCTACGAGCAGTACTTC	CASSLFQQGSSYEQYF
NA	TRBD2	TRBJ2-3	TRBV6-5	TGTGCCAGCACCCCCGGGGGAGGGCGCACAGATACGCAGTATTTT	CASTPGGGRTDTQYF
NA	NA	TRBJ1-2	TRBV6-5	TGTGCCAGCACGACAGGTGCATCAAACGGCTATGGCTACACCTTC	CASTTGASNGYGYTF
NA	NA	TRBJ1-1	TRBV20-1	TGCAGTGCTAGTCAGGGTTTGAGAACTGAAGCTTTCTTT	CSASQGLRTEAFF
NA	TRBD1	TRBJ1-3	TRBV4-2	TGTGCCAGCAGCCTCGGACAGGGAAGTTCTGGAAACACCATATATTTT	CASSLGQGSSGNTIYF
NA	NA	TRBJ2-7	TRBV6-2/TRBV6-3	TGTGCCAGCAGTCCCCTCTACGAGCAGTACTTC	CASSPLYEQYF
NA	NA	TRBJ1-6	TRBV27	TGTGCCAGCAGTTCTATCGGGGGAGGGCGGTCCAATTCACCCCTCCACTTT	CASSSIGGGRSNSPLHF
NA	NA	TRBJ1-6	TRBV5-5	TGTGCCAGCAGCTTGGTGGCAGGGATAGGCTATTCACCCCTCCACTTT	CASSLVAGIGYSPLHF
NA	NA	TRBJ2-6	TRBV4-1	TGCGCCAGCAGCCAAGTTAGGGGGACCGTCTCTGGGGCCAACGTCCTGACTTTC	CASSQVRGTVSGANVLTF
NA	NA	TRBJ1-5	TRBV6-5	TGTGCCAGCAGCCAGGGTATTAGCAATCAGCCCCAGCATTTT	CASSQGISNQPQHF
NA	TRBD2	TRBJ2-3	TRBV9	TGTGCCAGCAGCTCCCAACGGGGGGGGACAGATACGCAGTATTTT	CASSSQRGGTDTQYF
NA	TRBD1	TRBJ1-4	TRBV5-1	TGCGCCAGCACCTTCCAAGGGGGCGAAAAACTGTTTTTT	CASTFQGGEKLFF
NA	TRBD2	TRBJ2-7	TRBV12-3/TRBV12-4	TGTGCCAGCAGGGGGGAGGGAGTGGGCGAGCAGTACTTC	CASRGEGVGEQYF
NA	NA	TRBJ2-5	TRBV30	TGTGCCTGGAGTTGGGCTCCATGGGAGACCCAGTACTTC	CAWSWAPWETQYF
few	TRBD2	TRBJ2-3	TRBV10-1	TGCGCCAGCAAGGAGACGGCGGGGGGCTCAGATACGCAGTATTTT	CASKETAGGSDTQYF
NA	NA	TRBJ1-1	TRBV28	TGTGCCAGCAGGGAAATCAGAGGGAACACTGAAGCTTTCTTT	CASREIRGNTEAFF
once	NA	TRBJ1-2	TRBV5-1	TGCGCCAGCAGCTTGAGCGGATATGGCTACACCTTC	CASSLSGYGYTF
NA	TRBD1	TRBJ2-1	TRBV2	TGTGCCAGCTCGGCAGGGGGCTGGAATGAGCAGTTCTTC	CASSAGGWNEQFF
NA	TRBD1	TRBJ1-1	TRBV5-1	TGCGCCAGCAGCGTAGGGGGCGCGGAAGGAAGCACTGAAGCTTTCTTT	CASSVGGAEGSTEAFF
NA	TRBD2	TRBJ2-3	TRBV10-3	TGTGCCATCAGTGAGCCCTCGGGGCGGGGGTTGTCAGATACGCAGTATTTT	CAISEPSGRGLSDTQYF
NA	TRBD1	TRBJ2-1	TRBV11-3	TGTGCCAGCAGCCCTACCCTAGGGGGCGGGCAGTTCTTC	CASSPTLGGGQFF
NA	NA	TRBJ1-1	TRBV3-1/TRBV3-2	TGTGCCAGCACCCCTCAACAGGTTCTGAACACTGAAGCTTTCTTT	CASTPQQVLNTEAFF
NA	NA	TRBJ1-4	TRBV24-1	TGTGCCACCAGCCGGGGGGCCGCGGGGGAAAAACTGTTTTTT	CATSRGAAGEKLFF
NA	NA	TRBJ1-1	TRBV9	TGTGCCAGCAGCGTAGTCGGGGGGAACACTGAAGCTTTCTTT	CASSVVGGNTEAFF
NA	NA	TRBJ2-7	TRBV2	TGTGCCAGCAGGGTAAGGGGCTACGAGCAGTACTTC	CASRVRGYEQYF
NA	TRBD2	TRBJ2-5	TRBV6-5	TGTGCCACCAAGCGGGGGCCCCAAGAGACCCAGTACTTC	CATKRGPQETQYF
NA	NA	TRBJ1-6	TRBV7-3	TGTGCCAGCAGCTTAAGGGCGGGGAATTCACCCCTCCACTTT	CASSLRAGNSPLHF
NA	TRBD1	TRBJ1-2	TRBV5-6	TGTGCCAGCAGCTTGTGGGACAGCTCCCCTAACTATGGCTACACCTTC	CASSLWDSSPNYGYTF
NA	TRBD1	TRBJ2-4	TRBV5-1	TGCGCCAGCAGCTTGGGAGTCTTGGGACAGGGAGGGGGAAACATTCAGTACTTC	CASSLGVLGQGGGNIQYF
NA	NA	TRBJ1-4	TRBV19	TGTGCCAGTGCGGATGATGAAAAACTGTTTTTT	CASADDEKLFF
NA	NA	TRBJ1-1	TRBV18	TGTGCCAGCTCACCACAGCCCCAGACAGCCGAAGCTTTCTTT	CASSPQPQTAEAFF
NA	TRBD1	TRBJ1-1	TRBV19	TGTGCCAGTAGCCATACAGGGGGCGCCGGGATGAACACTGAAGCTTTCTTT	CASSHTGGAGMNTEAFF
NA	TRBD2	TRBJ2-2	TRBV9	TGTGCCAGCAGCGTGTCGGGACTAGCAACCGGGGAGCTGTTTTTT	CASSVSGLATGELFF
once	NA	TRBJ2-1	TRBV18	TGTGCCAGCTCACCGGCGGGACGAGGGAATGAGCAGTTCTTC	CASSPAGRGNEQFF
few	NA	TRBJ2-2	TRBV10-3	TGTGCCATCAGTGGAGGACAAGGAGGGACCGGGGAGCTGTTTTTT	CAISGGQGGTGELFF
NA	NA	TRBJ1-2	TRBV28	TGTGCCAGCAGTTCCCGGTTTCGGGGAAGTGGCTACACCTTC	CASSSRFRGSGYTF
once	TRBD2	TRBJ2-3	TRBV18	TGTGCCAGCTCAAGGTTCGCGGGGGGGCCGGCGGATACGCAGTATTTT	CASSRFAGGPADTQYF
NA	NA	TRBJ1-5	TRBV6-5	TGTGCCAGCACGGGGGGGAGCAATCAGCCCCAGCATTTT	CASTGGSNQPQHF
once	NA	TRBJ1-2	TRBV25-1	TGTGCCAGCAGTGAATCGGACTATCGGGAGGGACTGGAGGTGGGCTACACCTTC	CASSESDYREGLEVGYTF
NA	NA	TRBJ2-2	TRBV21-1	TGTGCCAGCAGCAGGGCGGACAATACCGGGGAGCTGTTTTTT	CASSRADNTGELFF
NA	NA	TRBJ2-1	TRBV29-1	TGCAGCCTCCTCCGGCCGGGACTGCACCTTCAAGAGCAGTTCTTC	CSLLRPGLHLQEQFF
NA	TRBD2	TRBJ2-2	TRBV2	TGTGCCAGCAGTGAAAGGGGAGGGGCGAACACCGGGGAGCTGTTTTTT	CASSERGGANTGELFF
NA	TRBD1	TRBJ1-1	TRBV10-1	TGCGCCAGCAGTAGTACGGACAGGGAAGGGGGTACGGCTTTCTTT	CASSSTDREGGTAFF
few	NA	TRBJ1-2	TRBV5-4	TGTGCCAGCAGCCTAGACAGTTATGGCTACACCTTC	CASSLDSYGYTF
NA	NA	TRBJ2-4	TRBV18	TGTGCCAGCTCACCTGAGGCCAAAAACATTCAGTACTTC	CASSPEAKNIQYF
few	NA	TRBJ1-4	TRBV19	TGTGCCAGTAGTATGGAGCAAGCAACTAATGAAAAACTGTTTTTT	CASSMEQATNEKLFF
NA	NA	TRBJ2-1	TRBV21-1	TGTGCCAGCAGCAACCGGGACAGGGGGAGGAATGAGCAGTTCTTC	CASSNRDRGRNEQFF
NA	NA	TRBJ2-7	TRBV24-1	TGTGCCACCAGTGATCGAAACAGGGTAAACGAGCAGTACTTC	CATSDRNRVNEQYF
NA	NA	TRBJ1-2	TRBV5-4	TGTGCCAGCAGCTTAGGTCAGGGAAAGGGCTACACCTTC	CASSLGQGKGYTF
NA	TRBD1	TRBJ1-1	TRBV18	TGTGCCAGCTCACGGGACAGGGACTTCAACACTGAAGCTTTCTTT	CASSRDRDFNTEAFF